This T cell receptor beta chain was profiled in a study of chemoradiotherapy in HPV16-positive cancers. About the research overall: Functional T-cell assays on a couple of HPV16-positive patients' cells defined candidate HPV-specific clones and common TCR motifs.

The V end was cut by 4 bases, the J end by 2 bases, with 10 bases between. Germline V CDR1 and CDR2: SGHRS, YFSETQ. The CDR3 consists of 13 residues. Libraries were prepared by immunoSEQ multiplex PCR; TCRdb keeps only in-frame clonotypes and omits some of them. The sample has more than 1,500 clones, 82% seen once. The sample here was tumor tissue, taken from a patient who underwent chemoradiotherapy. This receptor was obtained from a human donor with HPV-associated anogenital cancer. The chain has TRBV5-1 and TRBJ2-7; unclear D gene. The CDR3 is CASSPPSPYEQYF. The CDR3 bases are TGCGCCAGCAGCCCCCCAAGCCCCTACGAGCAGTACTTC.